These T cell receptor beta chains were read from a single sample in a study of blood T cell repertoires in COVID-19. Sequenced by immunoSEQ multiplex PCR; TCRdb stores in-frame clones only, minus some. The data show more than 13,000 clones, 90% seen once. Material: peripheral blood. The receptors shown here come from a human donor in a cohort sampled during active COVID-19. Each CDR3 is given with its conserved first and last residue. Each record gives: D gene, J gene, V gene, clone size, CDR3 DNA, CDR3 protein. D genes are given only for firm matches. Not all rows give a size; the values are once, few, many and, for expanded clones, a class.

TRBD2 | TRBJ2-1 | TRBV5-1 | . | TGCGCCAGCAGCTTGGCCCTACTAGCGGGGAATGAGCAGTTCTTC | CASSLALLAGNEQFF
. | TRBJ1-2 | TRBV7-2 | . | TGTGCCAGCAGCTTAGAGGGAGGGTATGGCTACACCTTC | CASSLEGGYGYTF
TRBD2 | TRBJ2-3 | TRBV19 | . | TGTGCCAGTAGTATAGATCTAGCGGGGGTTGGGACTAGCACAGATACGCAGTATTTT | CASSIDLAGVGTSTDTQYF
. | TRBJ2-1 | TRBV6-5 | . | TGTGCCAGCAGTACCCCGACTAGGAACAATGAGCAGTTCTTC | CASSTPTRNNEQFF
. | TRBJ2-7 | TRBV6-6 | . | TGTGCCAGCAGTCCCGGGGCCTACGAGCAGTACTTC | CASSPGAYEQYF
TRBD1 | TRBJ2-1 | TRBV3-1/TRBV3-2 | . | TGTGCCAGCAGCTGGGACAGCTACAATGAGCAGTTCTTC | CASSWDSYNEQFF
TRBD1 | TRBJ1-2 | TRBV5-1 | . | TGCGCCAGCAGCTTCGGACAGGCGGACTATGGCTACACCTTC | CASSFGQADYGYTF
. | TRBJ2-1 | TRBV4-1 | . | TGCGCCAGCAGCGGCGACGTGACAATGATGAATGAGCAGTTCTTC | CASSGDVTMMNEQFF
TRBD1 | TRBJ1-2 | TRBV6-5 | . | TGTGCCAGCAGTTACTCCGGACAGGGAAGTGGCTACACCTTC | CASSYSGQGSGYTF
. | TRBJ1-3 | TRBV5-8 | . | TGTGCCAGCAGCTTGTACGGGGGGCTCTCTGGAAACACCATATATTTT | CASSLYGGLSGNTIYF
TRBD1 | TRBJ2-7 | TRBV7-2 | once | TGTGCCAGCAGCTTGACAGGGGGAAGATACGAGCAGTACTTC | CASSLTGGRYEQYF
TRBD2 | TRBJ2-2 | TRBV18 | . | TGTGCCAGCTCACTCAAGAGCGTGGTAGCGGGGCCCCCGGCGGACACCGGGGAGCTGTTTTTT | CASSLKSVVAGPPADTGELFF
. | TRBJ2-5 | TRBV7-2 | . | TGTGCCAGCAGCTTAGTCCCACAAGAGACCCAGTACTTC | CASSLVPQETQYF
. | TRBJ2-3 | TRBV2 | . | TGTGCCAGCAGTGCCCAGATCACAGATACGCAGTATTTT | CASSAQITDTQYF
. | TRBJ2-7 | TRBV12-3/TRBV12-4 | . | TGTGCCAGCAGTTTAGACAGAGCCTACGGGCAGTACTTC | CASSLDRAYGQYF
TRBD2 | TRBJ2-7 | TRBV15 | . | TGTGCCACCAGCCCATTAGGGACTAGCGGGGGGTTGCAGTACTTC | CATSPLGTSGGLQYF
. | TRBJ2-3 | TRBV9 | . | TGTGCCAGCAGCGCCCAACACGATACGCAGTATTTT | CASSAQHDTQYF
. | TRBJ1-1 | TRBV6-5 | . | TGTGCCAGCACCCCACGATGGGGACAGAACACTGAAGCTTTCTTT | CASTPRWGQNTEAFF
TRBD2 | TRBJ2-3 | TRBV9 | . | TGTGCCAGCTCAGGGACTAGCGGTCCCAGCACAGATACGCAGTATTTT | CASSGTSGPSTDTQYF
. | TRBJ2-3 | TRBV6-5 | once | TGTGCCAGCGACAACGGCGCTAGCACAGATACGCAGTATTTT | CASDNGASTDTQYF
. | TRBJ1-2 | TRBV28 | . | TGTGCCAGCAGCGTTAGCCGGCCTACGGATGGCTACACCTTC | CASSVSRPTDGYTF
. | TRBJ2-7 | TRBV11-3 | . | TGTGCCAGCAGCTTAGATCCGGGATCCTACGAGCAGTACTTC | CASSLDPGSYEQYF
. | TRBJ1-1 | TRBV5-1 | . | TGCGCCAGTCAGACGGGACAAAACACTGAAGCTTTCTTT | CASQTGQNTEAFF
TRBD1 | TRBJ1-4 | TRBV18 | . | TGTGCCAGCTCGAGGGGGCAAGAGGAAAAACTGTTTTTT | CASSRGQEEKLFF
TRBD2 | TRBJ2-5 | TRBV7-2 | . | TGTGCCAGCAGCAAGGGACTAGCGGGGGGGCGGGAGACCCAGTACTTC | CASSKGLAGGRETQYF
. | TRBJ1-4 | TRBV19 | . | TGTGCCAGTAGTAAGGGGCGGCTTGCCGGCGAAAAACTGTTTTTT | CASSKGRLAGEKLFF
TRBD2 | TRBJ2-7 | TRBV30 | . | TGTGCCTGGGGTAGCGGGGCGGGCTCCTACGAGCAGTACTTC | CAWGSGAGSYEQYF
. | TRBJ2-1 | TRBV12-3/TRBV12-4 | . | TGTGCCAGCAGCCTAGGACACTACAATGAGCAGTTCTTC | CASSLGHYNEQFF
. | TRBJ1-4 | TRBV7-8 | . | TGTGCCAGCAGCATCACAGGGAAGGAAAAACTGTTTTTT | CASSITGKEKLFF
TRBD1 | TRBJ2-7 | TRBV5-6 | . | TGTGCCAGCATCATTAGGGGACAGGCAGTCGGGCGCTCCTACGAGCAGTACTTC | CASIIRGQAVGRSYEQYF
TRBD2 | TRBJ2-3 | TRBV10-3 | . | TGTGCCATCAGTGACAGGGCGGGGGGACGCACAGATACGCAGTATTTT | CAISDRAGGRTDTQYF
. | TRBJ2-1 | TRBV5-6 | . | TGTGCCAGCAGCTTGGAGGGGCGATACAATGAGCAGTTCTTC | CASSLEGRYNEQFF
. | TRBJ1-5 | TRBV5-6 | . | TGTGCCAGCAGCGATCAGGGCTCCGGCAATCAGCCCCAGCATTTT | CASSDQGSGNQPQHF
. | TRBJ2-1 | TRBV18 | . | TGTGCCAGCTCACCTTCGGGAGCGGGCAATGAGCAGTTCTTC | CASSPSGAGNEQFF
. | TRBJ2-1 | TRBV14 | . | TGTGCCAGCAGCCAAGACGTCTGGGGCAAAAACAATGAGCAGTTCTTC | CASSQDVWGKNNEQFF
TRBD2 | TRBJ2-1 | TRBV28 | . | TGTGCCAGCAGTTTACTCAGGACTAGCGGGAGGATCGATGAGCAGTTCTTC | CASSLLRTSGRIDEQFF
. | TRBJ2-7 | TRBV21-1 | . | TGTGCCAGCAGCAAGGGGTTTAGCGGGGGGTTTCTATCCTACGAGCAGTACTTC | CASSKGFSGGFLSYEQYF
TRBD2 | TRBJ2-2 | TRBV24-1 | large | TGTGCCACCAGGAGGGGGACTAGCGGGACTCCCGGGGAGCTGTTTTTT | CATRRGTSGTPGELFF
. | TRBJ1-6 | TRBV19 | . | TGTGCCAGTAGTATTGCACAGGCCAATTCACCCCTCCACTTT | CASSIAQANSPLHF
. | TRBJ2-5 | TRBV11-3 | . | TGTGCCAGCAGTGGCGTCGGGGGGCAGGAGACCCAGTACTTC | CASSGVGGQETQYF
TRBD2 | TRBJ2-5 | TRBV5-5 | . | TGTGCCAGCAGCTTGTTCGGGGGGGAAGGAGAGACCCAGTACTTC | CASSLFGGEGETQYF
TRBD1 | TRBJ2-3 | TRBV5-1 | . | TGCGCCAGCAGCTCCTCGACAGGGGGCCCTAGCACAGATACGCAGTATTTT | CASSSSTGGPSTDTQYF
TRBD1 | TRBJ2-7 | TRBV30 | . | TGTGCCTGGAGTAATGGACAGGGCTACGAGCAGTACTTC | CAWSNGQGYEQYF
TRBD2 | TRBJ2-2 | TRBV12-3/TRBV12-4 | once | TGTGCCAGCGGGGAGGGTTACACCGGGGAGCTGTTTTTT | CASGEGYTGELFF
TRBD1 | TRBJ2-5 | TRBV5-4 | . | TGTGCCAGCAGCGGTGGGACAGTGGCTTTTCAAGAGACCCAGTACTTC | CASSGGTVAFQETQYF
. | TRBJ1-1 | TRBV30 | once | TGTGCCTGGAGTAAGCGCCGGACTCACGGGGCTTTCTTT | CAWSKRRTHGAFF
TRBD1 | TRBJ1-1 | TRBV6-1 | few | TGTGCCAGCAGTGAACCTCCGGGACAGGGAAAGAACACTGAAGCTTTCTTT | CASSEPPGQGKNTEAFF
. | TRBJ2-7 | TRBV11-2 | once | TGTGCCAGCAGCTTAGATCAACGTAGCTACGAGCAGTACTTC | CASSLDQRSYEQYF
TRBD1 | TRBJ1-5 | TRBV6-1 | . | TGTGCCAGCAGTGATGGGCAGGGGGTCCGTCAGCCCCAGCATTTT | CASSDGQGVRQPQHF
. | TRBJ2-5 | TRBV18 | . | TGTGCCAGCTCACCAGGGCACCAAGAGACCCAGTACTTC | CASSPGHQETQYF
. | TRBJ2-2 | TRBV28 | once | TGTGCCAGCACCTACATTCTAGCCGGGGAGCTGTTTTTT | CASTYILAGELFF
TRBD2 | TRBJ2-3 | TRBV10-2 | once | TGCGCCAGCCGTTGGGCGGGAGGGGGTGGCACAGATACGCAGTATTTT | CASRWAGGGGTDTQYF
. | TRBJ2-3 | TRBV18 | . | TGTGCCAGCTCACCAGGGTCTATTAGGTATGGAGGGACAGATACGCAGTATTTT | CASSPGSIRYGGTDTQYF
TRBD1 | TRBJ1-5 | TRBV18 | . | TGTGCCAGCTCACCGGGACAGGCTAATCCCCAGCATTTT | CASSPGQANPQHF